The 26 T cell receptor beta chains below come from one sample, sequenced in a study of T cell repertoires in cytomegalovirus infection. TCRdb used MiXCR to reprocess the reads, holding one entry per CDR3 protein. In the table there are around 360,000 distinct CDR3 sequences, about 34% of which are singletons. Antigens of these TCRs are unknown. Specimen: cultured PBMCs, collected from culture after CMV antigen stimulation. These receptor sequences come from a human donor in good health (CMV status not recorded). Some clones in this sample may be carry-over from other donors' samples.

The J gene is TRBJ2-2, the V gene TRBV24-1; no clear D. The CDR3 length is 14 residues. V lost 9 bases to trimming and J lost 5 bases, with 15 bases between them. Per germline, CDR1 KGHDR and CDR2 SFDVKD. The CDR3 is CATRGAFGTGELFF. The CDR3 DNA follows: TGTGCCACCCGCGGCGCGTTCGGTACCGGGGAGCTGTTTTTT.

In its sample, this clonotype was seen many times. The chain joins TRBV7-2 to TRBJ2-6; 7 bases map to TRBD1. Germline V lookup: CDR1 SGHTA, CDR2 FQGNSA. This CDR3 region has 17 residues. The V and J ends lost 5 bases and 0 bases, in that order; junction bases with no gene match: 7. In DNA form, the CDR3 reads TGTGCCAGCAGCCTCGGGACAGCTCCCTCTGGGGCCAACGTCCTGACTTTC. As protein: CASSLGTAPSGANVLTF.

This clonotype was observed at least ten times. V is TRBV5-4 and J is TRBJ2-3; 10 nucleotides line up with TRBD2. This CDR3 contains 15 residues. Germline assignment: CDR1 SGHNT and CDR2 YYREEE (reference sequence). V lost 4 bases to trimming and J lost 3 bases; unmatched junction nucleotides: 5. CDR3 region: CASSLRTSGTDTQYF. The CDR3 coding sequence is TGTGCCAGCAGCCTCCGGACTAGCGGTACAGATACGCAGTATTTT.

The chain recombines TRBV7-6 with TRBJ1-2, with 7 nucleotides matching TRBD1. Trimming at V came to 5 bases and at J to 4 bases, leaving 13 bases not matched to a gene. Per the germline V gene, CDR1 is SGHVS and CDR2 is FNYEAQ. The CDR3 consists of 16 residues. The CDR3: CASSPWTGGRTYGYTF. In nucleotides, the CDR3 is TGTGCCAGCAGCCCGTGGACAGGAGGACGTACCTATGGCTACACCTTC.

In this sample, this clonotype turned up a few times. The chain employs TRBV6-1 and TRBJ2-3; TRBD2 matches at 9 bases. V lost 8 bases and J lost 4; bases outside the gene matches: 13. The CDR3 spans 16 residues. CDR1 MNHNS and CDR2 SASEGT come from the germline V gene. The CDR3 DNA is TGTGCCAGCGCCGGGGGGGCGGGAGGGCCGGCAGATACGCAGTATTTT. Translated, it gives CASAGGAGGPADTQYF.

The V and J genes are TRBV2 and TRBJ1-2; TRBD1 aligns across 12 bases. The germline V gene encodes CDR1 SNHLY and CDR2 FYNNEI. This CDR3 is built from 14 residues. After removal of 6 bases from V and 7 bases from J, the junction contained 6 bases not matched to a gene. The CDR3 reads CASRPGQGAGGYTF. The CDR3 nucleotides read TGTGCCAGCAGACCGGGACAGGGGGCCGGTGGCTACACCTTC.

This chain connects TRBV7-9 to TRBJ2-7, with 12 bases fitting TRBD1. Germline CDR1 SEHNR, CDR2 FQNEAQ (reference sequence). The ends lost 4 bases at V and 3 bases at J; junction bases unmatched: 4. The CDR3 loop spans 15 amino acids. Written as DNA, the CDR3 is TGTGCCAGCAGCTCCCGGGACAGGGGGCACTACGAGCAGTACTTC. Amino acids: CASSSRDRGHYEQYF.

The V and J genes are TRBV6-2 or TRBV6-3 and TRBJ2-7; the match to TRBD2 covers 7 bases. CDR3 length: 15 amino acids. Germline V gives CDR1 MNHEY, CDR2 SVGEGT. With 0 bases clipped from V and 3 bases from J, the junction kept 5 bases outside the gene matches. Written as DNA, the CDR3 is TGTGCCAGCAGTTACTCGGGCGGCGGGAGCTACGAGCAGTACGTC. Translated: CASSYSGGGSYEQYV.

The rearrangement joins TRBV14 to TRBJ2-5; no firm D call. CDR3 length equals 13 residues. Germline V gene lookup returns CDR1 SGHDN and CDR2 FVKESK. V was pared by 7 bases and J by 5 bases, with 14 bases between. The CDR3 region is CASNSWLRETQYF. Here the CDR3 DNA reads TGTGCCAGCAACTCTTGGCTTCGGGAGACCCAGTACTTC.

The CDR3 sequence is CASSFNPVGVSEAFF. Written as DNA, the CDR3 is TGTGCCAGCAGCTTCAACCCGGTCGGGGTCTCTGAAGCTTTCTTT. The rearrangement uses TRBV7-6 and TRBJ1-1, with no clear D. Deletions cut 3 bases from V and 6 bases from J, with 17 bases between. The CDR3 is 15 residues long. Looked up from germline, CDR1 is SGHVS and CDR2 is FNYEAQ.

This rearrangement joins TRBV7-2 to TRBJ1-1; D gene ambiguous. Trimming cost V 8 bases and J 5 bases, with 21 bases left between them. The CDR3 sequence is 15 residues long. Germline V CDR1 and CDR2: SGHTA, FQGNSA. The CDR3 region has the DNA TGTGCCAGCGCTTTCTCCCCGACAATCCGAACTGAAGCTTTCTTT. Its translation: CASAFSPTIRTEAFF.

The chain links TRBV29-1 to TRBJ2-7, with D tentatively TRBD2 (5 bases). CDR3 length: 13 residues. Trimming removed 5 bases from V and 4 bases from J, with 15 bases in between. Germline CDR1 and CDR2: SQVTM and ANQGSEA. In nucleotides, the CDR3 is TGCAGCGTTCGTGGTGGAGAGGGTTACGAGCAGTACTTC. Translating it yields CSVRGGEGYEQYF.

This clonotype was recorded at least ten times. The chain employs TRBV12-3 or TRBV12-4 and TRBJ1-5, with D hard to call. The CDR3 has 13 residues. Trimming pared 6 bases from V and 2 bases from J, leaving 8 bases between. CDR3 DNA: TGTGCCAGCAGACCGGGCGGCAATCAGCCCCAGCATTTT. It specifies CASRPGGNQPQHF.

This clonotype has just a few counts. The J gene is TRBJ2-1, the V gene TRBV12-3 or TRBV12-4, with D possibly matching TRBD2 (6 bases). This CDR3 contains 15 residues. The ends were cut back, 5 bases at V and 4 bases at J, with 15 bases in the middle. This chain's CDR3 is CASSPPLARYNEQFF. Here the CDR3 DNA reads TGTGCCAGCAGTCCCCCCCTAGCGAGATACAATGAGCAGTTCTTC.

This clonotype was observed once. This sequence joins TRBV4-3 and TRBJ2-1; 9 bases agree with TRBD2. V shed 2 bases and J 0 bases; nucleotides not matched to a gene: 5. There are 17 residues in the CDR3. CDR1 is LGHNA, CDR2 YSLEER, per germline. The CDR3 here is CASSQFSGSASYNEQFF. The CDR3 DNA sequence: TGCGCCAGCAGCCAATTTAGCGGGAGCGCCTCCTACAATGAGCAGTTCTTC.

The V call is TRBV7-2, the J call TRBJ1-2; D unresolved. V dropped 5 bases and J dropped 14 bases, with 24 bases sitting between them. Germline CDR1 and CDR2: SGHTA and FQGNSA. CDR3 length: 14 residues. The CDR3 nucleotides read TGTGCCAGCAGCCTCGATAGTGAAGCCCGGCCTACGACCTTC. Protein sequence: CASSLDSEARPTTF.

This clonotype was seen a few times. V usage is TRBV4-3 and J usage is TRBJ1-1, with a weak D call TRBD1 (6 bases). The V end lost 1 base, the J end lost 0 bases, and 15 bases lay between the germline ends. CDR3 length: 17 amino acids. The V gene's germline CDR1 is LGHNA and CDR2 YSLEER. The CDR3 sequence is CASSQGIGDIMNTEAFF. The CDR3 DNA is TGCGCCAGCAGCCAAGGTATAGGGGACATCATGAACACTGAAGCTTTCTTT.

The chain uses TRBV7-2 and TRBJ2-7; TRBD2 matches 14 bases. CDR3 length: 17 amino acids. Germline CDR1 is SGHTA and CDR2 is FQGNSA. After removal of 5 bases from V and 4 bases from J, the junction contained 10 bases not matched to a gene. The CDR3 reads CASSRTSGRSADYEQYF. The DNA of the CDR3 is TGTGCCAGCAGCAGGACTAGCGGGAGGTCGGCCGATTACGAGCAGTACTTC.

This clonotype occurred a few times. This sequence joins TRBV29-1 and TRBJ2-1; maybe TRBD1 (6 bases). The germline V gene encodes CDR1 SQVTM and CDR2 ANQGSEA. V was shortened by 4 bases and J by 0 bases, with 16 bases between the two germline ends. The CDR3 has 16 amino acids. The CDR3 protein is CSVAISGASSYNEQFF. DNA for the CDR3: TGCAGCGTTGCAATATCAGGGGCAAGCTCCTACAATGAGCAGTTCTTC.

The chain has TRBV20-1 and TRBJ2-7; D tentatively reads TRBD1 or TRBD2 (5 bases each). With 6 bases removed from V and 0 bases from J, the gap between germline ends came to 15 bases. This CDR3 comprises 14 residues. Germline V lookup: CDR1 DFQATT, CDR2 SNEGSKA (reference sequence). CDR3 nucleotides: TGCAGTGCCCCGGGGACGGACTCCTCCTACGAGCAGTACTTC. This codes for CSAPGTDSSYEQYF.

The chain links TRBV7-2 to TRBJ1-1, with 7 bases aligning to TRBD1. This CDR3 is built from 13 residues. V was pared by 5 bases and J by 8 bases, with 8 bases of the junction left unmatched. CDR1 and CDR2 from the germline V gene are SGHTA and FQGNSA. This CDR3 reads CASSIDRAREAFF. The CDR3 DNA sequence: TGTGCCAGCAGCATCGACAGGGCGCGGGAAGCTTTCTTT.

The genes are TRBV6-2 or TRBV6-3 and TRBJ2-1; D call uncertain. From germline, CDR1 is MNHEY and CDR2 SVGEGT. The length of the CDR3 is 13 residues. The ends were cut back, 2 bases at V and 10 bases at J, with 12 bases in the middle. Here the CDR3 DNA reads TGTGCCAGCAGTTACGGGCAACGGCAAGAGCAGTTCTTC. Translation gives CASSYGQRQEQFF.

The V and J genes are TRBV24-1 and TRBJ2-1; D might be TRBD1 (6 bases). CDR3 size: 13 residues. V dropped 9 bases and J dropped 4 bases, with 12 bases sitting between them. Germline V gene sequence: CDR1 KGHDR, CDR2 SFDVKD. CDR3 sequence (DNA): TGTGCCACCCGACCGACAGGATACAATGAGCAGTTCTTC. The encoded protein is CATRPTGYNEQFF.

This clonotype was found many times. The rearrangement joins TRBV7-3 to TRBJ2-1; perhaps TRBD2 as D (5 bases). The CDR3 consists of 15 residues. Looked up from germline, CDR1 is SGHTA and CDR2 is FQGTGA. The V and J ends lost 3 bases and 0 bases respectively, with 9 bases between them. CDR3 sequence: CASSFNSASYNEQFF. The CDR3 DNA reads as TGTGCCAGCAGCTTTAATAGCGCCTCCTACAATGAGCAGTTCTTC.

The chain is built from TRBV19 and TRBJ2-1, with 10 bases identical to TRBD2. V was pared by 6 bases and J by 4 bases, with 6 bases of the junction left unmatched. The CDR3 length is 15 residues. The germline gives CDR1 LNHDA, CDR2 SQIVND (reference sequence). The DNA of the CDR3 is TGTGCCAGTAGCACAGCACTAGCGGGGTACAATGAGCAGTTCTTC. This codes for CASSTALAGYNEQFF.

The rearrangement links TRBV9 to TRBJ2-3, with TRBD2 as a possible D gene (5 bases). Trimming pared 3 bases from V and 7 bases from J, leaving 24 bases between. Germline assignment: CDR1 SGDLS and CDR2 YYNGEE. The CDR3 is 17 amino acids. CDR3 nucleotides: TGTGCCAGCAGCGCCGGGCGGGTCACCAAACGGGGTAATACGCAGTATTTT. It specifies CASSAGRVTKRGNTQYF.